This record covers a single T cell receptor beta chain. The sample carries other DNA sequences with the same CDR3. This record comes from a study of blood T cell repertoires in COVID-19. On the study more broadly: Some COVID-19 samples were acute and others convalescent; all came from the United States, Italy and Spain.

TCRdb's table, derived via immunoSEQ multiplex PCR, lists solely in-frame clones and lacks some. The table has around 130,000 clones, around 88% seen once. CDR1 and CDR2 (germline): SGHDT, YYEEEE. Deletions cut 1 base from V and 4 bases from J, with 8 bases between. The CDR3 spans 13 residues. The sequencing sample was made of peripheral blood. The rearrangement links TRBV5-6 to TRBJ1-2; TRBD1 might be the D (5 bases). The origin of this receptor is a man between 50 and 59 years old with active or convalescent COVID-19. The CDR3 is CASSLSQGYGYTF. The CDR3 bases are TGTGCCAGCAGCTTGTCCCAGGGCTATGGCTACACCTTC.